The sequence of this TCR beta chain was determined in a study of blood T cell repertoires in COVID-19. On the study more broadly: Acute and convalescent COVID-19 specimens originated in the United States, Italy and Spain. T cells, B-cell-depleted T cells, or PBMCs provided the cDNA or gDNA that served as material.

This clone was seen a few times. Authors' data handling: Reference gene primer amplification gave estimated nucleated cell counts. Some clones are missing from TCRdb's copy, which holds only in-frame ones; the method was immunoSEQ multiplex PCR. D and trimming were read from the DNA, whereas the V and J calls and clone size are those reported in that table. The sample yields 150,000 to 200,000 clones, roughly 89% seen once. Recruited during active infection, patients (from Seattle) were subsequently followed longitudinally. The sequencing sample was made of peripheral blood. This sequence originates from a woman aged 65 to 85 with COVID-19, enrolled during active disease.

The CDR3 here is CASSAIDRGPTEAFF. The CDR3 DNA follows: TGTGCCAGTAGTGCCATTGACAGGGGGCCAACTGAAGCTTTCTTT. This chain links TRBV19 with TRBJ1-1, with 10 bases identical to TRBD1. The CDR3 spans 15 residues. The germline gives CDR1 LNHDA, CDR2 SQIVND (reference sequence). Trimming took 5 bases from V and 5 from J; bases not matched to a gene: 8. The entire variable domain, with the rest obtained from reference TRBV19 and TRBJ1-1, is as follows: DGGITQSPKYLFRKEGQNVTLSCEQNLNHDAMYWYRQDPGQGLRLIYYSQIVNDFQKGDIAEGYSVSREKKESFPLTVTSAQKNPTAFYLCASSAIDRGPTEAFFGQGTRLTVV.